A selection of T cell receptor beta chains follows, all from one sample in a study of blood T cell repertoires in COVID-19. Sequencing used immunoSEQ multiplex PCR; TCRdb keeps in-frame clones, though not all of them. This table has approximately 400,000 clones, 80% to 90% appearing once. Sequenced material: peripheral blood. These receptors came from a man between 35 and 55 years old with acute or convalescent COVID-19. Both conserved end residues are trimmed from each CDR3. Fields, in order: J gene, CDR3 length, V gene, D gene, CDR3 protein. D genes are given only for firm matches.

>TRBJ2-2|14|TRBV9|NA
ASSVQGPPNTGELF
>TRBJ1-6|11|TRBV2|NA
ASKRTVGTPLH
>TRBJ2-7|14|TRBV9|TRBD2
ASSVLGLAGAYEQY
>TRBJ1-5|11|TRBV6-5|NA
ASSLDTNQPQH
>TRBJ1-6|11|TRBV12-3/TRBV12-4|NA
ASSLGRDSPLH
>TRBJ1-5|14|TRBV24-1|NA
ATSDLLRRSNQPQH
>TRBJ1-2|11|TRBV12-3/TRBV12-4|NA
ASSQVIDYGYT
>TRBJ2-3|10|TRBV6-5|NA
ASSYSRAIQY
>TRBJ2-7|13|TRBV9|TRBD2
ASSVAGGGPYEQY
>TRBJ1-2|10|TRBV13|NA
ASSFRDTITS